These T cell receptor beta chains were read from a single sample in a study of blood T cell repertoires in COVID-19. The protocol was immunoSEQ multiplex PCR, while the TCRdb copy is restricted to in-frame clones and leaves out a portion. The table lists some 370,000 clones, roughly 90% of them singletons. Sequencing input: peripheral blood. The receptors originated from a man between 18 and 29 years old with active or convalescent COVID-19. CDR3s include the opening cysteine and the closing phenylalanine or tryptophan. D genes are given only for firm matches. Part of the rows lack a size; the others show once, few, many or a class for expanded clones.

size: once
J: TRBJ1-6
V: TRBV28
D: TRBD1
length: 19
CDR3: CASSLSRTGVSSYNSPLHF
DNA: TGTGCCAGCAGTTTATCCAGGACAGGGGTTTCGTCCTATAATTCACCCCTCCACTTT

size: NA
J: TRBJ1-5
V: TRBV6-5
D: TRBD1
length: 14
CDR3: CASSPTGVNQPQHF
DNA: TGTGCCAGCAGTCCAACAGGGGTCAATCAGCCCCAGCATTTT

size: NA
J: TRBJ2-3
V: TRBV5-8
D: NA
length: 15
CDR3: CASSRRLGGPDTQYF
DNA: TGTGCCAGCAGCCGACGACTGGGGGGGCCAGATACGCAGTATTTT

size: NA
J: TRBJ1-1
V: TRBV25-1
D: NA
length: 13
CDR3: CASRRGWDTEAFF
DNA: TGTGCCAGCAGAAGGGGTTGGGATACTGAAGCTTTCTTT

size: NA
J: TRBJ2-2
V: TRBV5-6
D: TRBD2
length: 16
CDR3: CASSRGLAGDTGELFF
DNA: TGTGCCAGCAGCCGAGGACTAGCGGGAGACACCGGGGAGCTGTTTTTT

size: NA
J: TRBJ2-7
V: TRBV7-9
D: TRBD1
length: 15
CDR3: CASSPTQGVQAEQYF
DNA: TGTGCCAGCAGCCCCACCCAGGGGGTGCAAGCCGAGCAGTACTTC

size: NA
J: TRBJ1-2
V: TRBV18
D: TRBD1
length: 16
CDR3: CASSPLQPTGEYGYTF
DNA: TGTGCCAGCTCACCCCTTCAACCGACAGGGGAATATGGCTACACCTTC

size: NA
J: TRBJ1-1
V: TRBV28
D: NA
length: 13
CDR3: CASSLYGNTEAFF
DNA: TGTGCCAGCAGTTTATACGGGAACACTGAAGCTTTCTTT

size: NA
J: TRBJ2-2
V: TRBV24-1
D: TRBD1
length: 16
CDR3: CATSPPGTGKTGELFF
DNA: TGTGCCACCAGCCCCCCCGGGACAGGGAAAACCGGGGAGCTGTTTTTT

size: NA
J: TRBJ2-1
V: TRBV7-6
D: TRBD1
length: 15
CDR3: CASSSGQGPLNEQFF
DNA: TGTGCCAGCAGCTCAGGACAGGGCCCGCTCAATGAGCAGTTCTTC

size: NA
J: TRBJ1-2
V: TRBV6-6
D: TRBD1
length: 14
CDR3: CASSSDRGYGGYTF
DNA: TGTGCCAGCAGCTCGGACAGGGGGTATGGTGGCTACACCTTC

size: NA
J: TRBJ2-7
V: TRBV5-6
D: NA
length: 17
CDR3: CASSFFLGAVDSYEQYF
DNA: TGTGCCAGCAGCTTTTTCTTGGGCGCCGTAGACTCCTACGAGCAGTACTTC

size: NA
J: TRBJ2-1
V: TRBV6-5
D: TRBD2
length: 15
CDR3: CASSWGLAGNNEQFF
DNA: TGTGCCAGCAGTTGGGGACTAGCGGGAAACAATGAGCAGTTCTTC

size: NA
J: TRBJ2-1
V: TRBV7-9
D: NA
length: 14
CDR3: CASLFSGSYNEQFF
DNA: TGTGCCAGCTTATTTTCGGGCTCCTACAATGAGCAGTTCTTC

size: few
J: TRBJ2-2
V: TRBV24-1
D: TRBD1
length: 18
CDR3: CATSPPPQTGLDTGELFF
DNA: TGTGCCACCAGTCCCCCACCCCAGACAGGGTTGGACACCGGGGAGCTGTTTTTT

size: NA
J: TRBJ1-3
V: TRBV7-2
D: NA
length: 16
CDR3: CASSVGPLSSGNTIYF
DNA: TGTGCCAGCAGCGTAGGCCCTTTGAGCTCTGGAAACACCATATATTTT

size: NA
J: TRBJ2-7
V: TRBV11-2
D: TRBD1
length: 15
CDR3: CASSSPAPGGYEQYF
DNA: TGTGCCAGCAGCTCGCCGGCCCCAGGGGGTTACGAGCAGTACTTC

size: once
J: TRBJ1-5
V: TRBV29-1
D: NA
length: 13
CDR3: CSVEQGPNQPQHF
DNA: TGCAGCGTTGAGCAGGGGCCGAATCAGCCCCAGCATTTT

size: NA
J: TRBJ1-6
V: TRBV18
D: NA
length: 13
CDR3: CASSPQGGSPLHF
DNA: TGTGCCAGCTCACCCCAGGGTGGTTCACCCCTCCACTTT

size: NA
J: TRBJ2-5
V: TRBV19
D: TRBD1
length: 15
CDR3: CASSPPGTDRETQYF
DNA: TGTGCCAGTAGTCCCCCCGGGACAGATAGAGAGACCCAGTACTTC

size: once
J: TRBJ1-4
V: TRBV28
D: NA
length: 12
CDR3: CATMEGTGELFF
DNA: TGTGCCACCATGGAAGGTACCGGGGAACTGTTTTTT

size: NA
J: TRBJ2-2
V: TRBV18
D: NA
length: 13
CDR3: CASSPSNTGELFF
DNA: TGTGCCAGCTCACCCTCGAACACCGGGGAGCTGTTTTTT